The TCR beta chain described here comes from a study of cytomegalovirus exposure and HLA in healthy donors (dated by TCRdb to between 2016 and 2019). For the study in its entirety: According to an earlier analysis of 587 of the donors, about 179 million T cells yielded approximately 120 million unique TCR beta sequences and approximately 300 Gb of sequence data. An early release covering 500 to 750 HLA-typed donors comprised about 290 gigabases of sequencing data and tens of millions of unique TCR sequences. The genetic ancestry cluster associated with self-reported Caucasian donors included around four fifths of the roughly 360 genotyped donors. The study was designed to test whether signatures of past pathogen exposure could be identified by cataloging public T cell receptors. The T cell repertoires of 670 or so subjects were profiled by immunosequencing and related to cytomegalovirus serostatus. Along with the approximately 620-subject first cohort, a separate validation cohort of approximately 110 different subjects was used. To predict cytomegalovirus infection status, the study brought together high-throughput TCR immunosequencing, statistical association of individual TCRs with disease status, and machine learning. A later analysis re-analyzed previously published TCR beta repertoires from several hundred donors and added high-resolution HLA genotyping to study TCR occurrence patterns. Rather than using new phenotypic data, the later analysis identified candidate immune exposures from TCR beta sequences and from how often those sequences occurred across donors. To decide whether each TCR beta V gene segment behaved as functional or pseudogenic, an earlier analysis of some 600 of the donors relied on high-throughput TCR beta sequencing. Donor age, sex, ethnicity and CMV serostatus were collected together with the repertoire data. A later genetic analysis took genome-wide SNP genotypes for about 65% of the roughly 670 donors and used that subset as a discovery cohort. Every discovery cohort repertoire had been produced on one sequencing platform. HLA typing covered class I and class II loci at four-digit resolution. Typing coverage varied by locus: about 629-630 donors for A, B, C, DRB1 and DQB1; around 560 for DQA1; over 600 for DPA1; fewer than 480 for DPB1. A handful of DR-DQ haplotypes were handled as single units for association and clustering because linkage in the cohort was strong. On average, about 240,000 unique TCR beta nucleotide sequences were sequenced per donor among 300 to 500 genotyped donors of the cohort, with around 19% of those sequences being non-productive. Here is what the overall study found, with its caveats: The sequencing pipeline was judged likely to have produced a cluster of highly shared sequence variants as a technical artifact. In an earlier analysis of 587 of the donors, most TCR beta V segments were observed in productive rearrangements about 90% or about 30% of the time, broadly matching IMGT annotations. For the cohort, immune exposure information was limited to CMV serostatus. Most TCR sequences were seen in very few donors, while some public TCRs were found in many individuals. Several of the top co-occurrence clusters appeared to be linked to parvovirus B19, influenza, CMV and Epstein-Barr virus, according to a later analysis. Because counts were too low, under 20 rarely observed V segments, including chromosome 9 orphons, were left out of the earlier analysis of 587 of the donors. A further reported finding was that TCR beta sequences accurately predicted the HLA-A and HLA-B alleles for most subjects in the first cohort. Correlated functional status among segregating V segments might be attributable to linkage disequilibrium, but an unknown experimental factor could not be ruled out. According to a later genetic analysis, donors in an Asian-associated ancestry cluster had fewer N-insertions in productive TCRs than the approximately 670-donor mean. In vitro tests confirmed that a few of the cytomegalovirus-associated TCR beta chains recognize cytomegalovirus antigens. Because some donors lacked HLA typing at each locus, the association tests relied only on the typed subset. Some IMGT-functional V segments, including TRBV6-2 and TRBV6-3, could not be distinguished by the 87-base-pair reads and were therefore excluded. In both the original and validation cohorts, the classifier was reported to diagnose cytomegalovirus status with high specificity and sensitivity. Only TCR beta chains were sequenced in this cohort, and the absence of alpha or paired-chain data limited detectable features. Specific HLA alleles were associated with more than 15,000 TCR beta sequences at a false discovery rate of 0.05 in a later analysis. It was suggested by the authors that the approach could potentially be generalized to other disease states and immunological phenotypes. In a later analysis, HLA-associated TCR beta chains showed more clonal expansion and lower generation probabilities than non-associated chains that were equally common. A later genetic analysis associated a missense DCLRE1C variant with V-gene and J-gene trimming of TCR beta chains, and an independent cohort replicated the association. Presence/absence analyses assumed roughly uniform sequencing depth across donors, an assumption that may not hold. In a later analysis, the rate of TCR association differed among HLA loci, with DRB1 alleles having the most associated TCRs and HLA-C alleles having the fewest. A later analysis found that most CMV-associated TCR beta chains appeared HLA-restricted, with HLA associations seemingly driven largely by CMV exposure. In the study, about 150 TCR beta chains were listed as associated with cytomegalovirus. Strong co-occurrence of HLA alleles, especially DR and DQ, made assigning TCR associations to individual alleles difficult.

With respect to this clone: It lacks a known antigen.

The method behind the library was the immunoSEQ multiplex PCR assay. For the multiplex PCR, a mixture combining 60 forward primers for TCR Vbeta segments and 13 reverse primers for TCR Jbeta segments was used. The CDR3 region of rearranged TCR beta genes was amplified from genomic DNA with a multiplex PCR assay. On the Illumina HiSeq System, the amplified TCR beta libraries were sequenced as 87-base-pair reads. The study's own analysis went as follows. A later analysis counted approximately 76 million unique TCR beta chains across the 650 to 700 repertoires, and roughly 10 million of these chains were shared by at least two donors. A nearest-neighbor algorithm error-corrected the raw reads and collapsed the reads into unique sequences, merging closely related sequences to remove PCR and sequencing errors. CDR3 sequences were aligned to IMGT reference sequences to assign V, D and J gene segments. For a sequence to be retained, at least a six-nucleotide match to both a V gene segment and a J gene segment was required. Rearrangements were classified as productive when the CDR3 lacked stop codons and remained in frame with V and J, and all other rearrangements were classified as non-productive. CDR3 was defined according to IMGT convention as the region running from the second conserved V-encoded cysteine to the conserved J-encoded phenylalanine. The earlier analysis of roughly 590 of the donors excluded any sequence lacking an unambiguous match to a single V gene segment. An earlier analysis of a few hundred of the donors called V segments functional above 56.7% productive rearrangements and segregating when the between-donor standard deviation exceeded 5%. To diagnose cytomegalovirus status from the catalog of TCR beta chain sequences, a statistical classification framework was built. In a later analysis, V and J genes were assigned by comparing TCR nucleotide sequences against IMGT/GENE-DB human TR gene sequences. In a later analysis, CDR3 sequences and most-parsimonious VDJ recombination scenarios were assigned using the TCRdist pipeline. In a later analysis, each TCR beta chain was defined by its CDR3 amino acid sequence together with its V-gene family, and reads without a unique V-gene family were excluded. A later analysis removed roughly 590 highly shared, low-generation-probability nucleotide sequences to deal with suspected cross-contamination and a sequencing artifact. A later analysis calculated a clonal expansion index for each public chain from normalized within-repertoire ranks of inferred template counts. A later analysis computed generation probabilities with a VDJ recombination model fitted to out-of-frame rearrangements, and checked the results against IGoR. A later analysis scored TCR-TCR, TCR-HLA and TCR-CMV co-occurrence with hypergeometric tests, applying a repertoire-size bias correction to TCR pairs. To estimate false discovery rates, a later analysis permuted the HLA or CMV assignments 20 times. In a later analysis, co-occurring TCRs were grouped using DBSCAN, and TCRdist sequence similarity was added for clustering within HLA-allele-positive subsets. For co-occurrence clustering, repertoires with fewer than 30,000 or more than 120,000 public chains were excluded, along with roughly five repertoires with anomalous nucleotide sharing. The table was pulled from immuneACCESS by TCRdb, which kept in-frame rearrangements only. Such tables lose some clones; where checked, under half of the loss comes from unresolved V genes, and the rest has no known cause. V, J and clone size are those of that table, while D and trimming were read from the DNA. This sample's records show approximately 77,000 clones. The leading ten clones occupy approximately 4.6% of the sample.

For CDR1 and CDR2, the germline V gene lists SGDLS and YYNGEE. Ends trimmed: V by 6 bases, J by 0 bases; bases unmatched to a gene: 5. The CDR3 measures 15 amino acids from cysteine to phenylalanine. Only the CDR3 DNA stays, 45 bases, in frame from base 1. The cohort consisted of approximately 670 healthy bone marrow donors. Cohort members were all nominally healthy when sampled, although unrecorded immune exposures were likely present. The donor tested CMV seronegative, placing the donor among the 300 to 400 seronegative members of the cohort. A peripheral blood sample was collected from each donor, and TCR beta sequencing was performed on peripheral blood mononuclear cells. Genomic DNA was extracted from the blood cell samples with the Qiagen DNeasy Blood Extraction Kit.

The sequenced sample consisted of PBMCs. This TCR derives from a young man in good health and CMV-seronegative. The sequence links TRBV9 to TRBJ2-1; 8 central nucleotides agree with TRBD2. This receptor has the CDR3 CASTTGGGSYNEQFF. The sequence in DNA is TGTGCCAGCACTACGGGAGGGGGCTCCTACAATGAGCAGTTCTTC.